These 31 T cell receptor beta chains were all obtained from the same sample, sequenced in a study of T cells after posttransplantation cyclophosphamide. Some clones are missing from TCRdb's copy, which holds only in-frame ones; the method was immunoSEQ multiplex PCR. The data hold roughly 49,000 clones, with 85% to 90% observed a single time. Sequences were obtained from PBMCs. These TCRs come from a man younger than 45 with a blood cancer, CMV-positive, and with a related stem cell donor.

CDR3 coding DNA: TGTGCCAGCAGTGAAGGAGCGGGAGCGCATGAGCAGTTCTTC. As protein: CASSEGAGAHEQFF. The chain couples TRBV6-4 to TRBJ2-1; 8 nucleotides line up with TRBD2. The V and J ends lost 3 bases and 8 bases, in that order; junction bases with no gene match: 6. Germline CDR1 is MRHNA and CDR2 is SNTAGT. The CDR3 is 14 amino acids.

The CDR3 protein is CATSRALRAGGGGNEQFF. The CDR3 nucleotides read TGTGCCACCAGCAGAGCACTTAGGGCGGGAGGAGGCGGCAATGAGCAGTTCTTC. This chain joins TRBV15 and TRBJ2-1; the match to TRBD2 covers 8 bases. Germline V lookup: CDR1 LNHNV, CDR2 YYDKDF (reference sequence). The CDR3 is 18 amino acids. J lost 6 bases, V lost 1 base, and 14 bases had no gene match.

This clone has only one observation. This sequence joins TRBV11-3 and TRBJ1-3; no firm D call. The CDR3 extends over 13 amino acids. V lost 3 bases, J lost 4 bases, and 7 bases lay in between. Germline CDR1 reads SGHNT; CDR2 reads YENEEA. CDR3 sequence (DNA): TGTGCCAGCAGCTTGAGACACGGAAACACCATATATTTT. Protein sequence: CASSLRHGNTIYF.

This clone was counted a few times. The gene calls are TRBV2 and TRBJ1-2; 9 bases are shared with TRBD1. Germline-derived CDR1 and CDR2 are SNHLY and FYNNEI. The CDR3 is 13 residues long. V dropped 6 bases and J dropped 6; count of bases not matched to a gene: 5. DNA for the CDR3: TGTGCCAGCAGCGACAGGGGGGGAAATGGCTACACCTTC. It translates to CASSDRGGNGYTF. The variable domain in full, with the rest retrieved from reference TRBV2 and TRBJ1-2, is EPEVTQTPSHQVTQMGQEVILRCVPISNHLYFYWYRQILGQKVEFLVSFYNNEISEKSEIFDDQFSVERPDGSNFTLKIRSTKLEDSAMYFCASSDRGGNGYTFGSGTRLTVV.

The gene calls are TRBV30 and TRBJ2-7, with D possibly being TRBD2 (6 bases). CDR1 and CDR2 (germline): GTSNPN, SVGIG (reference sequence). The V gene lost 4 bases and the J gene lost 6 bases, with 16 bases spanning the gap. The CDR3 has 13 residues. This CDR3 is CAWTSRLVGEQYF. The CDR3 DNA follows: TGTGCCTGGACCAGCCGACTAGTGGGCGAGCAGTACTTC.

The chain links TRBV11-2 to TRBJ2-3; 8 bases line up with TRBD1. Germline CDR1 reads SGHAT; CDR2 reads FQNNGV. The V gene end was trimmed by 5 bases and the J gene end by 3 bases; junction bases not matched to a gene: 10. CDR3 length equals 16 residues. CDR3 sequence: CASSRSIGTGTDTQYF. DNA of the CDR3: TGTGCCAGCAGCCGATCCATCGGGACAGGTACAGATACGCAGTATTTT.

This rearrangement joins TRBV5-5 to TRBJ2-5, with D possibly matching TRBD1 (5 bases). Looked up from germline, CDR1 is SGHKS and CDR2 is YYEKEE (reference sequence). V lost 1 base and J 3 bases, leaving 7 bases between the germline ends. The CDR3 sequence is 13 residues long. CDR3 bases: TGTGCCAGCAGCTTGTTGACAGAAGAGACCCAGTACTTC. Translation: CASSLLTEETQYF.

This chain links TRBV2 with TRBJ1-5; no clear D. The CDR3 runs 14 residues. The V end lost 6 bases, the J end lost 4 bases, and 13 bases lay between the germline ends. Looked up from germline, CDR1 is SNHLY and CDR2 is FYNNEI. CDR3 sequence (DNA): TGTGCCAGCAGGGCCGGCGAGGGAAATCAGCCCCAGCATTTT. This gives the protein CASRAGEGNQPQHF.

A note on this clone: Relative to the germline gene, one junction end is altered; a read error may explain this. This chain connects TRBV6-5 to TRBJ1-1; perhaps TRBD1 as D (6 bases). Germline V CDR1 and CDR2: MNHEY, SVGAGI. This CDR3 comprises 13 residues. The CDR3 DNA sequence: TGTGCCGGCAGCGGTACAGGGTCCACTGAAGCTTTCTTT. It translates to CAGSGTGSTEAFF.

V gene TRBV6-1 combines with J gene TRBJ2-5, with 10 bases that match TRBD2. The CDR3 is made up of 16 amino acids. Germline CDR1 MNHNS, CDR2 SASEGT. V dropped 2 bases and J dropped 5; count of bases not matched to a gene: 8. CDR3 loop: CASSERVLAGYETQYF. CDR3 bases: TGTGCCAGCAGTGAAAGAGTACTAGCGGGATATGAGACCCAGTACTTC.

The V and J genes are TRBV2 and TRBJ2-2; 13 nucleotides line up with TRBD2. The ends lost 1 base at V and 5 bases at J; junction bases unmatched: 7. This CDR3 is 18 amino acids long. Germline assignment: CDR1 SNHLY and CDR2 FYNNEI. CDR3 in DNA: TGTGCCAGCAGTGAAGACGGACTAGCGGGAGATAGTACCGGGGAGCTGTTTTTT. This sequence encodes CASSEDGLAGDSTGELFF. Together with reference TRBV2 and TRBJ2-2, the CDR3 gives the full variable domain: EPEVTQTPSHQVTQMGQEVILRCVPISNHLYFYWYRQILGQKVEFLVSFYNNEISEKSEIFDDQFSVERPDGSNFTLKIRSTKLEDSAMYFCASSEDGLAGDSTGELFFGEGSRLTVL.

This chain links TRBV5-1 with TRBJ1-4, with D unclear. This CDR3 is 16 amino acids long. Germline V gene lookup returns CDR1 SGHRS and CDR2 YFSETQ. V dropped 0 bases and J dropped 3 bases, with 12 bases sitting between them. In DNA, the CDR3 is TGCGCCAGCAGCTTGGTTGTGTCGGGTTCTAATGAAAAACTGTTTTTT. Translated: CASSLVVSGSNEKLFF. The full variable domain, completed using reference TRBV5-1 and TRBJ1-4, is KAGVTQTPRYLIKTRGQQVTLSCSPISGHRSVSWYQQTPGQGLQFLFEYFSETQRNKGNFPGRFSGRQFSNSRSEMNVSTLELGDSALYLCASSLVVSGSNEKLFFGSGTQLSVL.

V and J are TRBV19 and TRBJ2-2; the D is unclear. V lost 3 bases to trimming and J lost 4 bases, with 6 bases between them. Germline CDR1 reads LNHDA; CDR2 reads SQIVND (reference sequence). CDR3 length equals 13 residues. DNA for the CDR3: TGTGCCAGTAGTATCGGGTTCACCGGGGAGCTGTTTTTT. It codes for CASSIGFTGELFF. Supplemented by reference TRBV19 and TRBJ2-2, the full variable domain reads DGGITQSPKYLFRKEGQNVTLSCEQNLNHDAMYWYRQDPGQGLRLIYYSQIVNDFQKGDIAEGYSVSREKKESFPLTVTSAQKNPTAFYLCASSIGFTGELFFGEGSRLTVL.

The chain carries TRBV11-3 and TRBJ2-1; 9 nucleotides line up with TRBD2. The ends lost 4 bases at V and 8 bases at J; junction bases unmatched: 9. Germline CDR1 reads SGHNT; CDR2 reads YENEEA. The CDR3 spans 15 residues. The CDR3 protein is CASSSPSGTGDEQFF. DNA for the CDR3: TGTGCCAGCAGCTCCCCTAGCGGGACGGGGGATGAGCAGTTCTTC. Drawing the rest from reference TRBV11-3 and TRBJ2-1, the complete variable domain is EAGVVQSPRYKIIEKKQPVAFWCNPISGHNTLYWYLQNLGQGPELLIRYENEEAVDDSQLPKDRFSAERLKGVDSTLKIQPAELGDSAVYLCASSSPSGTGDEQFFGPGTRLTVL.

This chain links TRBV11-2 with TRBJ2-1; D remains unclear. CDR1 is SGHAT and CDR2 is FQNNGV in the germline V gene. V was clipped by 5 bases and J by 7 bases, with 9 bases between them. This CDR3 comprises 12 residues. The chain's CDR3 is CASSPNSNEQFF. The DNA for the CDR3 is TGTGCCAGCAGCCCTAATTCGAATGAGCAGTTCTTC. The entire variable domain, with the rest obtained from reference TRBV11-2 and TRBJ2-1, is as follows: EAGVAQSPRYKIIEKRQSVAFWCNPISGHATLYWYQQILGQGPKLLIQFQNNGVVDDSQLPKDRFSAERLKGVDSTLKIQPAKLEDSAVYLCASSPNSNEQFFGPGTRLTVL.

This clone was recorded a few times. The V gene is TRBV6-5, the J gene TRBJ1-3, with D maybe TRBD1 (5 bases). V was cut by 6 bases and J by 4 bases, with 13 bases left in between. This CDR3 region has 14 residues. Germline V gene data show CDR1 as MNHEY and CDR2 as SVGAGI. CDR3 nucleotides: TGTGCCAGCAGGGACCGGACATCGGGAAACACCATATATTTT. Encoded protein: CASRDRTSGNTIYF.

The V call is TRBV10-1, the J call TRBJ1-1; D uncertain. Trimming removed 1 base at V and 1 base at J, with 7 bases between. Germline CDR1 is WNHNN and CDR2 is SYGVQD (reference sequence). The CDR3 runs 14 residues. As DNA, the CDR3 is TGCGCCAGCAGTGAGTGGGGAGGGAACACTGAAGCTTTCTTT. It translates to CASSEWGGNTEAFF.

J is TRBJ2-5 and V is TRBV6-5; D gene ambiguous. Germline values: CDR1 MNHEY, CDR2 SVGAGI. V lost 6 bases and J lost 2, with 13 bases in between. The CDR3 consists of 14 residues. The CDR3 here is CASSRVRLQETQYF. CDR3 DNA: TGTGCCAGCAGCCGCGTCCGATTACAAGAGACCCAGTACTTC.

This clone showed up many times. The chain has TRBV19 and TRBJ1-5; D unresolved. Between the trimmed V and J ends, which lost 4 bases and 3 bases, there was a span of 7 bases. Germline CDR1 is LNHDA and CDR2 is SQIVND (reference sequence). CDR3 length: 13 residues. Here the CDR3 DNA reads TGTGCCAGTAGTAAGGACTTCAATCAGCCCCAGCATTTT. Residues: CASSKDFNQPQHF.

CDR3 DNA: TGTGCCAGCAGCTTGGGTAGTGGGACAGGGGGCCGCGGGGAGCTGTTTTTT. Encoded protein: CASSLGSGTGGRGELFF. The chain has TRBV11-2 and TRBJ2-2; 12 nucleotides agree with TRBD1. The CDR3 has 17 amino acids. In germline, CDR1 is SGHAT, CDR2 FQNNGV. The V gene end was trimmed by 3 bases and the J gene end by 7 bases; junction bases not matched to a gene: 9.

This chain joins TRBV13 and TRBJ2-7; 10 bases are shared with TRBD2. Germline CDR1 PRHDT, CDR2 FYEKMQ (reference sequence). Unmatched junction bases numbered 22, after V lost 4 bases and J lost 4 bases. This CDR3 is built from 20 residues. This CDR3 is CASSSRGRIGLAARGYEQYF. In nucleotides, the CDR3 is TGTGCCAGCAGCTCTCGAGGCCGCATCGGACTAGCGGCCCGTGGGTACGAGCAGTACTTC.

The chain carries TRBV4-2 and TRBJ2-3; 9 nucleotides align to TRBD2. V trimming: 0 bases; J trimming: 3 bases; junction bases outside the gene matches: 10. From germline, CDR1 is LGHNA and CDR2 YNFKEQ. This CDR3 has 18 residues. The CDR3 DNA is TGTGCCAGCAGCCAAGAGAGTGTAATAGCGGGAGAAACAGATACGCAGTATTTT. Amino acid sequence: CASSQESVIAGETDTQYF.

The V call is TRBV30, the J call TRBJ1-4, with 7 bases lining up with TRBD1. The CDR3 extends over 15 amino acids. With 0 bases clipped from V and 7 bases from J, the junction kept 8 bases outside the gene matches. Germline V CDR1 and CDR2: GTSNPN, SVGIG (reference sequence). The CDR3 here is CAWSVWGQGGEKLFF. For the CDR3, the DNA is TGTGCCTGGAGTGTATGGGGGCAGGGGGGTGAAAAACTGTTTTTT.

This clone appeared a few times. The chain recombines TRBV5-1 with TRBJ2-1; D is uncertain. Germline CDR1 SGHRS, CDR2 YFSETQ. Trimming left V 4 bases short and J 5 bases short, with 13 bases between. The CDR3 consists of 14 residues. The chain's CDR3 is CASSVIPDNNEQFF. The CDR3 nucleotides are TGCGCCAGCAGCGTCATCCCAGACAACAATGAGCAGTTCTTC.

The chain joins TRBV28 to TRBJ2-1, with D uncertain. CDR1 and CDR2 from the germline V gene are MDHEN and SYDVKM. With 5 bases removed from V and 6 bases from J, the gap between germline ends came to 14 bases. CDR3 length: 14 residues. CDR3 in DNA: TGTGCCAGCAGTCCCCCCAGCCGGGTCAATGAGCAGTTCTTC. Amino acid sequence: CASSPPSRVNEQFF.

The V call is TRBV18, the J call TRBJ2-2; the D is unclear. Germline values: CDR1 KGHSH, CDR2 LQKENI. The CDR3 is made up of 15 amino acids. The V gene lost 0 bases and the J gene lost 8 bases, with 13 bases spanning the gap. The chain's CDR3 is CASSPPLAPTGELFF. CDR3 DNA sequence: TGTGCCAGCTCACCACCCCTGGCCCCAACGGGGGAGCTGTTTTTT.

The table lists this clone with a count of one. The rearrangement uses TRBV5-1 and TRBJ2-7; 9 positions agree with TRBD1. The germline V gene has CDR1 SGHRS and CDR2 YFSETQ. Losses at the gene ends were 4 bases for V and 5 bases for J; bases not matched to a gene: 7. This CDR3 has 14 amino acids. The CDR3 here is CASSGGTGIDEQYF. The DNA for the CDR3 is TGCGCCAGCAGCGGGGGGACAGGGATCGACGAGCAGTACTTC.

The CDR3 here is CASSRSGRGETQYF. The CDR3 DNA follows: TGTGCCAGCAGCCGTAGCGGGAGAGGGGAGACCCAGTACTTC. The chain employs TRBV7-2 and TRBJ2-5; 9 bases are a match to TRBD2. Trimming cost V 5 bases and J 5 bases; bases outside gene matches: 6. Per the germline V gene, CDR1 is SGHTA and CDR2 is FQGNSA. This CDR3 region has 14 residues.

V usage is TRBV11-3 and J usage is TRBJ1-5; D is undetermined. Germline V gives CDR1 SGHNT, CDR2 YENEEA. CDR3 size: 18 residues. V lost 1 base to trimming and J lost 5 bases, with 21 bases between them. CDR3 DNA: TGTGCCAGCAGCTTAGTAAGAGAGTTAGGCCTCCGGGATCAGCCCCAGCATTTT. Its translation: CASSLVRELGLRDQPQHF. Looking up the rest from reference TRBV11-3 and TRBJ1-5 gives the full variable domain: EAGVVQSPRYKIIEKKQPVAFWCNPISGHNTLYWYLQNLGQGPELLIRYENEEAVDDSQLPKDRFSAERLKGVDSTLKIQPAELGDSAVYLCASSLVRELGLRDQPQHFGDGTRLSIL.

V gene TRBV28 combines with J gene TRBJ2-7; a weak D match, TRBD1 (6 bases). Per germline, CDR1 MDHEN and CDR2 SYDVKM. V lost 6 bases, J lost 0 bases, and 12 bases lay in between. The CDR3 loop spans 14 amino acids. The CDR3 loop is CASRWAGDSYEQYF. In DNA form, the CDR3 reads TGTGCCAGCAGGTGGGCAGGGGACTCCTACGAGCAGTACTTC.

The chain carries TRBV7-2 and TRBJ2-1, with a tentative D call TRBD1 (5 bases). Germline CDR1 is SGHTA and CDR2 is FQGNSA. Trimming took off 5 bases at V and 0 bases at J, with 8 bases between the two ends. The CDR3 runs to 14 residues. CDR3 amino acids: CASSTGSSYNEQFF. Written as DNA, the CDR3 is TGTGCCAGCAGCACAGGAAGCTCCTACAATGAGCAGTTCTTC.